This T cell receptor (beta chain) was captured in a study of post-analysis software for immune sequencing data. Points from the study as a whole: Pronounced co-clustering by F measure was evident among identically batched samples. Normalized Chao1 diversity was significantly lower in multiple sclerosis patients than in controls. Patients showed TRBV5-6, TRBV5-1 and TRBV20-1 among four to six TRBV segments more frequent than in controls.

J gave up 8 bases and V 4 bases, and 7 bases lay outside the gene matches. The CDR3 loop spans 13 amino acids. Looked up from germline, CDR1 is SGHAT and CDR2 is FQNNGV. On this clonotype: Antigen unknown.

Prepared TCR beta cDNA libraries contained unique molecular identifiers. TCRdb called the PCR reads again in MiXCR, with one record for every CDR3 protein. There are roughly 800,000 distinct CDR3 sequences in the sample; about 57% occur only once, and over 4% lies in the top ten. The chain uses TRBV11-2 and TRBJ1-2; 7 nucleotides agree with TRBD1. The sample comprised blood. This sequence originates from a girl between 5 and 17 years old with multiple sclerosis. The CDR3 region is CASSSRQGGGYTF. The CDR3 DNA reads TGTGCCAGCAGCTCGCGACAGGGCGGCGGCTACACCTTC.